This T cell receptor (beta chain) is from a study of blood T cell repertoires in COVID-19. Study details: Acute and convalescent COVID-19 samples came from the United States, Italy and Spain.

This clone was detected a few times. Methods used by the authors: Amplification from reference gene primers served as the basis for estimated nucleated cell counts. Libraries were prepared by immunoSEQ multiplex PCR; TCRdb keeps only in-frame clonotypes and omits some of them. V and J calls and clone size follow that table, whereas D and trimming were derived from the DNA. The repertoire holds 45,000 to 55,000 clones, with approximately 82% as singletons. Sequencing input: peripheral blood. The sequence derives from a human donor in a cohort sampled during active COVID-19.

CDR3 nucleotide sequence: TGTGCCAGCAGCCCCCGGGACAGGGGGCTCCTCAGCAATCAGCCCCAGCATTTT. Protein product: CASSPRDRGLLSNQPQHF. The rearrangement links TRBV2 to TRBJ1-5, with 12 nucleotides matching TRBD1. CDR3 size: 18 residues. V shed 6 bases and J 1 base; nucleotides not matched to a gene: 10. Germline V lookup: CDR1 SNHLY, CDR2 FYNNEI.